Here is one TCR beta chain with its context. This entry is derived from a study of blood T cell repertoires in COVID-19. As for the study in general: The origin of the acute and convalescent COVID-19 samples was the United States, Italy and Spain. T cells, B-cell-depleted T cells, or PBMCs supplied cDNA or gDNA.

Authors' methods: It was from reference gene primer amplification that nucleated cell counts were estimated. Clones were sequenced by immunoSEQ multiplex PCR, and TCRdb holds only the in-frame ones, with some missing. That table gives V, J and clone size, and the DNA gave D and trimming. The repertoire holds roughly 40,000 clones, approximately 91% seen once, with 6.1% in the top ten. Germline V gene lookup returns CDR1 MDHEN and CDR2 SYDVKM. The CDR3 runs 14 residues. The V and J ends lost 5 bases and 4 bases respectively, with 12 bases between them. The receptor's source is a human donor in a cohort sampled during active COVID-19. The sequencing input was peripheral blood. V is TRBV28 and J is TRBJ1-5; D is perhaps TRBD1 (6 bases). The CDR3 loop reads CASSPPDSNQPQHF. The CDR3 DNA reads TGTGCCAGCAGTCCGCCGGACAGTAATCAGCCCCAGCATTTT. Variable domain in full (rest from reference TRBV28 and TRBJ1-5): DVKVTQSSRYLVKRTGEKVFLECVQDMDHENMFWYRQDPGLGLRLIYFSYDVKMKEKGDIPEGYSVSREKKERFSLILESASTNQTSMYLCASSPPDSNQPQHFGDGTRLSIL.